A selection of T cell receptor beta chains follows, all from one sample in a study of cytomegalovirus exposure and HLA in healthy donors. Some clones are missing from TCRdb's copy, which holds only in-frame ones; the method was immunoSEQ multiplex PCR. Among over 120,000 clones listed, around 74% were seen once. Sequencing was performed on PBMCs. These TCRs come from a man aged 18 to 29 in good health and CMV-seropositive. Each CDR3 is given with its conserved first and last residue. A D gene is named only where the DNA matches it firmly. Where a row states a size, it is once, few, many or the class of an expanded clone; other rows omit it.

clone size | J gene | V gene | D gene | CDR3 protein | CDR3 DNA
NA | TRBJ1-5 | TRBV5-8 | NA | CASSAGQPQHF | TGTGCCAGCAGCGCGGGCCAGCCCCAGCATTTT
NA | TRBJ2-1 | TRBV5-1 | TRBD2 | CASSLGPGTSPYNEQFF | TGCGCCAGCAGCTTGGGACCCGGGACTAGCCCCTACAATGAGCAGTTCTTC
once | TRBJ2-5 | TRBV7-2 | TRBD2 | CASSSRLAAETQYF | TGTGCCAGCAGCTCCCGACTAGCTGCGGAGACCCAGTACTTC
once | TRBJ2-3 | TRBV19 | TRBD1 | CASSNYRGDTQYF | TGTGCCAGTAGTAACTACAGGGGAGATACGCAGTATTTT
NA | TRBJ2-7 | TRBV7-2 | TRBD2 | CASSLAGKYEQYF | TGTGCCAGCAGTCTAGCGGGAAAATACGAGCAGTACTTC
NA | TRBJ1-5 | TRBV7-2 | NA | CASSLAETALQPQHF | TGTGCCAGCAGCTTAGCGGAGACAGCTCTTCAGCCCCAGCATTTT
NA | TRBJ2-7 | TRBV27 | TRBD2 | CASRLAGRRDEQYF | TGTGCCAGCAGACTAGCGGGGCGCAGGGACGAGCAGTACTTC
few | TRBJ2-1 | TRBV11-3 | NA | CASSLVLDEQFF | TGTGCCAGCAGCTTAGTACTAGATGAGCAGTTCTTC
once | TRBJ2-3 | TRBV19 | NA | CASSSRGEIADTQYF | TGTGCCAGTAGTTCCCGCGGTGAGATAGCGGATACGCAGTATTTT
few | TRBJ2-7 | TRBV9 | NA | CASSPPGDIYMGEQYF | TGTGCCAGCAGCCCCCCCGGGGACATCTACATGGGCGAGCAGTACTTC
NA | TRBJ2-1 | TRBV11-2 | NA | CASSLGYDYNEQFF | TGTGCCAGCAGCTTAGGCTACGACTACAATGAGCAGTTCTTC
once | TRBJ2-1 | TRBV29-1 | NA | CSVQVTEQFF | TGCAGCGTTCAGGTAACTGAGCAGTTCTTC
NA | TRBJ2-6 | TRBV28 | TRBD2 | CASSLLSGGTGANVLTF | TGTGCCAGCAGTTTACTATCGGGAGGGACTGGGGCCAACGTCCTGACTTTC
few | TRBJ2-7 | TRBV7-8 | NA | CASSLRYEQYF | TGTGCCAGCAGCTTACGGTACGAGCAGTACTTC
NA | TRBJ2-6 | TRBV7-9 | TRBD2 | CASSLAPSGSANVLTF | TGTGCCAGCAGCTTAGCGCCTAGCGGGAGTGCCAACGTCCTGACTTTC
NA | TRBJ2-3 | TRBV7-3 | NA | CASSLVQATQYF | TGTGCCAGCAGCTTAGTGCAGGCGACGCAGTATTTT
NA | TRBJ2-3 | TRBV20-1 | NA | CSAASDTQYF | TGCAGTGCCGCGTCAGATACGCAGTATTTT
NA | TRBJ2-3 | TRBV19 | NA | CACSLLSSTDTQYF | TGTGCCTGCTCCCTGCTAAGCAGCACAGATACGCAGTATTTT
NA | TRBJ2-7 | TRBV7-2 | NA | CASSLVLALGSYEQYF | TGTGCCAGCAGCTTAGTTCTGGCTCTTGGTTCCTACGAGCAGTACTTC
NA | TRBJ1-2 | TRBV6-5 | NA | CASSSTGTEFYGYTF | TGTGCCAGCAGTTCTACCGGGACTGAATTCTATGGCTACACCTTC
NA | TRBJ2-7 | TRBV28 | TRBD2 | CASTTSGSYEQYF | TGTGCCAGCACGACTAGCGGTAGCTACGAGCAGTACTTC
NA | TRBJ2-7 | TRBV7-9 | TRBD2 | CASSPRGGGLVLNEQYF | TGTGCCAGCAGCCCCCGGGGGGGCGGATTAGTTCTCAACGAGCAGTACTTC
NA | TRBJ2-1 | TRBV19 | NA | CASSILLFYNEQFF | TGTGCCAGTAGTATATTACTCTTCTACAATGAGCAGTTCTTC
once | TRBJ1-1 | TRBV5-4 | TRBD1 | CASRGQGSNTEAFF | TGTGCCAGCAGGGGACAGGGTTCAAACACTGAAGCTTTCTTT
NA | TRBJ2-1 | TRBV30 | NA | CAWSVTGQAYNEQFF | TGTGCCTGGAGTGTCACAGGTCAAGCCTACAATGAGCAGTTCTTC
NA | TRBJ2-3 | TRBV7-8 | TRBD2 | CASSLRTSGEHSDTQYF | TGTGCCAGCAGCTTAAGGACTAGCGGGGAGCATTCAGATACGCAGTATTTT
NA | TRBJ1-6 | TRBV21-1 | NA | CASSKLDRGRFDSPLHF | TGTGCCAGCAGCAAGCTTGACAGGGGGCGTTTTGATTCACCCCTCCACTTT
few | TRBJ1-4 | TRBV5-6 | NA | CASSLGRQASEKLFF | TGTGCCAGCAGCTTGGGAAGACAGGCCAGTGAAAAACTGTTTTTT
few | TRBJ1-4 | TRBV28 | NA | CVAGKGGEKLFF | TGTGTCGCCGGGAAAGGGGGTGAAAAACTGTTTTTT
few | TRBJ2-1 | TRBV9 | NA | CASSTGDTVDNEQFF | TGTGCCAGCAGCACCGGGGACACCGTTGACAATGAGCAGTTCTTC
NA | TRBJ2-7 | TRBV6-1 | TRBD1 | CASRQGVFSSYEQYF | TGTGCCAGCAGGCAGGGGGTTTTTTCCTCCTACGAGCAGTACTTC
NA | TRBJ1-2 | TRBV6-5 | NA | CASSYGTPRGYGYTF | TGTGCCAGCAGTTACGGCACCCCCCGGGGCTATGGCTACACCTTC
NA | TRBJ2-2 | TRBV14 | NA | CASSLRRGDGQLFF | TGTGCCAGCAGCTTACGCAGGGGGGACGGGCAGCTGTTTTTT
NA | TRBJ2-5 | TRBV7-8 | NA | CASSLRGSETQYF | TGTGCCAGCAGCTTAAGGGGCTCAGAGACCCAGTACTTC
NA | TRBJ2-1 | TRBV6-5 | TRBD2 | CASSFTSSGSYNEQFF | TGTGCCAGCAGTTTCACTTCTAGCGGGAGTTACAATGAGCAGTTCTTC
NA | TRBJ2-7 | TRBV7-9 | TRBD1 | CASRPSTGDYEQYF | TGTGCCAGCAGACCTTCGACAGGGGACTACGAGCAGTACTTC
NA | TRBJ1-4 | TRBV5-1 | NA | CASSLAGSTTGEKLFF | TGCGCCAGCAGCTTGGCTGGTAGTACCACGGGGGAAAAACTGTTTTTT
NA | TRBJ1-2 | TRBV5-1 | NA | CASSKGLNYGYTF | TGCGCCAGCAGCAAGGGACTTAACTATGGCTACACCTTC
NA | TRBJ2-4 | TRBV7-3 | TRBD1 | CASSRRGGLDIQYF | TGTGCCAGCAGCCGCCGAGGGGGCTTGGACATTCAGTACTTC
NA | TRBJ2-7 | TRBV7-2 | NA | CASSPFSYEQYF | TGTGCCAGCAGCCCCTTCTCCTACGAGCAGTACTTC
NA | TRBJ2-7 | TRBV29-1 | TRBD1 | CSTRDSYYEQYF | TGCAGCACCAGGGACAGCTACTACGAGCAGTACTTC
NA | TRBJ2-5 | TRBV5-6 | TRBD1 | CASSRQGARETQYF | TGTGCCAGCAGTAGACAGGGGGCCCGGGAGACCCAGTACTTC
NA | TRBJ2-7 | TRBV6-5 | TRBD1 | CASSYDRGYEQYF | TGTGCCAGCAGTTACGACAGGGGCTACGAGCAGTACTTC
few | TRBJ2-6 | TRBV5-6 | NA | CASSVGVSGANVLTF | TGTGCCAGCAGCGTAGGGGTCTCTGGGGCCAACGTCCTGACTTTC
once | TRBJ1-2 | TRBV6-5 | TRBD1 | CASSSGTGFRGYTF | TGTGCCAGCAGTTCCGGGACAGGGTTCCGCGGCTACACCTTC
NA | TRBJ1-1 | TRBV2 | NA | CASSAESGANTEAFF | TGTGCCAGCAGTGCAGAATCAGGGGCGAACACTGAAGCTTTCTTT
NA | TRBJ1-5 | TRBV2 | NA | CASSEGTVGHQPQHF | TGTGCCAGCAGTGAAGGGACAGTAGGTCATCAGCCCCAGCATTTT
NA | TRBJ1-2 | TRBV11-2 | NA | CASSSRTWDGYTF | TGTGCCAGCAGCTCCCGGACATGGGATGGCTACACCTTC
NA | TRBJ2-3 | TRBV5-1 | NA | CASSLAEPDTQYF | TGCGCCAGCAGCTTGGCAGAACCTGATACGCAGTATTTT
NA | TRBJ2-1 | TRBV5-1 | TRBD2 | CASSFGPAGEGEQFF | TGCGCCAGCAGCTTCGGTCCAGCGGGAGAGGGTGAGCAGTTCTTC
few | TRBJ2-7 | TRBV4-2 | TRBD2 | CASSRRSGRDVEQYF | TGTGCCAGCAGCCGCAGGAGCGGGAGAGATGTGGAGCAGTACTTC
few | TRBJ2-1 | TRBV4-2 | TRBD2 | CASSQEEGTSGNEQFF | TGTGCCAGCAGCCAAGAGGAGGGGACTAGCGGCAATGAGCAGTTCTTC
NA | TRBJ1-2 | TRBV28 | TRBD1 | CASRGQGWGYTF | TGTGCCAGCAGGGGACAGGGATGGGGCTACACCTTC
NA | TRBJ2-7 | TRBV29-1 | NA | CSVGGVADEQYF | TGCAGCGTTGGGGGGGTAGCTGACGAGCAGTACTTC
NA | TRBJ2-2 | TRBV7-2 | NA | CATLDGNTGELFF | TGTGCCACCCTAGATGGGAACACCGGGGAGCTGTTTTTT